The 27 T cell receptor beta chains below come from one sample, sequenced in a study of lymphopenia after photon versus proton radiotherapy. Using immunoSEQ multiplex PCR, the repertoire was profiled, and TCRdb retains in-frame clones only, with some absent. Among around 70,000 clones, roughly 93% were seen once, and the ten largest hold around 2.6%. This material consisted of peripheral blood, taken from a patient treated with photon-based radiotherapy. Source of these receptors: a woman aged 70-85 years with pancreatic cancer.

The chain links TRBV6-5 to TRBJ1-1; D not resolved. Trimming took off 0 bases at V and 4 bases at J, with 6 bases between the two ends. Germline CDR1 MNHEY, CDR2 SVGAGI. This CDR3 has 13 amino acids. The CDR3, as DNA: TGTGCCAGCAGTTACTCAGGCCGCACTGAAGCTTTCTTT. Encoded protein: CASSYSGRTEAFF.

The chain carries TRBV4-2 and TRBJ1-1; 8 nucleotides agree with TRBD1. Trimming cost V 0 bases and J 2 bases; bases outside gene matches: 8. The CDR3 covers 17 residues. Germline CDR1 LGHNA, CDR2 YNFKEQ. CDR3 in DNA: TGTGCCAGCAGCCAAGATAGGGGACAGGTATTAAACACTGAAGCTTTCTTT. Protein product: CASSQDRGQVLNTEAFF.

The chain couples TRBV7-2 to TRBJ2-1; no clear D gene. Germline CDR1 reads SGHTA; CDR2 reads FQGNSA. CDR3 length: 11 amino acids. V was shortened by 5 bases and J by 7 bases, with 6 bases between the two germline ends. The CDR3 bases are TGTGCCAGCAGCAACCGAAATGAGCAGTTCTTC. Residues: CASSNRNEQFF.

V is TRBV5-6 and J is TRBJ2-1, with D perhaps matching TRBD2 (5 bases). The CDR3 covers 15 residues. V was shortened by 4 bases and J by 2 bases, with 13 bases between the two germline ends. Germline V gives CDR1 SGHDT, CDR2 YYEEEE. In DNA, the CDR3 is TGTGCCAGCAGCCGCCCCGGGGATCCCTACAATGAGCAGTTCTTC. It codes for CASSRPGDPYNEQFF.

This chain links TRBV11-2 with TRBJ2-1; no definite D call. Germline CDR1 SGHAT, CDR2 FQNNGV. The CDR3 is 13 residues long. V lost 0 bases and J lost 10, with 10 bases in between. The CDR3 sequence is CASSLDGAFEQFF. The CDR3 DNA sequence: TGTGCCAGCAGCTTAGATGGCGCATTCGAGCAGTTCTTC.

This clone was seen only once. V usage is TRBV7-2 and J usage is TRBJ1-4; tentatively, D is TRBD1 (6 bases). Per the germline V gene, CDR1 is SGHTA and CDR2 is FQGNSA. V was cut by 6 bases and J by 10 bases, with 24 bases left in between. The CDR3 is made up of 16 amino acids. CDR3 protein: CASSLPGGRDIGKLFF. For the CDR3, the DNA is TGTGCCAGCAGTTTACCTGGTGGCAGGGACATCGGAAAACTGTTTTTT. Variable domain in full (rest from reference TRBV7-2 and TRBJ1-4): GAGVSQSPSNKVTEKGKDVELRCDPISGHTALYWYRQSLGQGLEFLIYFQGNSAPDKSGLPSDRFSAERTGGSVSTLTIQRTQQEDSAVYLCASSLPGGRDIGKLFFGSGTQLSVL.

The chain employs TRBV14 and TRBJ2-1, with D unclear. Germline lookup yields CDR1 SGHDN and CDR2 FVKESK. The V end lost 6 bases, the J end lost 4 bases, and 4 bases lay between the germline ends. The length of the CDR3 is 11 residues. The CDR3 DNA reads TGTGCCAGCAGAGCATACAATGAGCAGTTCTTC. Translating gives CASRAYNEQFF.

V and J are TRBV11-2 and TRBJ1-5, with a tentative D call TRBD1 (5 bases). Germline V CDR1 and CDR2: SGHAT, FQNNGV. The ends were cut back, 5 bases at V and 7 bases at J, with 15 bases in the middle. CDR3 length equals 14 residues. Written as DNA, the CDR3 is TGTGCCAGCAGCCAGGAGGGGCGGGGGCAGCCCCAGCATTTT. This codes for CASSQEGRGQPQHF.

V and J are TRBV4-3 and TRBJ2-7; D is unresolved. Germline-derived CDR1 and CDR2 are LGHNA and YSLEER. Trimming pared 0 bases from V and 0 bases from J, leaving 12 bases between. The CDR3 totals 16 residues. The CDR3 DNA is TGCGCCAGCAGCCAAGATAGTGGCAGTGCCTCCTACGAGCAGTACTTC. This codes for CASSQDSGSASYEQYF.

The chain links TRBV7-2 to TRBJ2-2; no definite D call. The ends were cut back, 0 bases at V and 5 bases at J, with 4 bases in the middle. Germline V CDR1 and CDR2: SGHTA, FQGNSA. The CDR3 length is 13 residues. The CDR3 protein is CASSLAFTGELFF. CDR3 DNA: TGTGCCAGCAGCTTAGCTTTTACCGGGGAGCTGTTTTTT.

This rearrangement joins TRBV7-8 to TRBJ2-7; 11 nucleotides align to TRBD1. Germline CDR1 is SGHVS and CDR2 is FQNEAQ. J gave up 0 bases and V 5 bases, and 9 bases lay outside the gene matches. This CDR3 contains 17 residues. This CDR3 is CASSPRDRGTSSYEQYF. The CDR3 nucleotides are TGTGCCAGCAGCCCTCGGGACAGGGGGACTAGCTCCTACGAGCAGTACTTC.

The CDR3 sequence: CASSLFAGAGVGEHNQPQHF. CDR3 in DNA: TGTGCCAGCAGTTTATTCGCCGGCGCCGGCGTAGGGGAACACAATCAGCCCCAGCATTTT. The chain is built from TRBV28 and TRBJ1-5; tentatively, D is TRBD1 (5 bases). Between the trimmed V and J ends, which lost 1 base and 3 bases, there was a span of 25 bases. CDR3 length: 20 residues. Germline V gene sequence: CDR1 MDHEN, CDR2 SYDVKM.

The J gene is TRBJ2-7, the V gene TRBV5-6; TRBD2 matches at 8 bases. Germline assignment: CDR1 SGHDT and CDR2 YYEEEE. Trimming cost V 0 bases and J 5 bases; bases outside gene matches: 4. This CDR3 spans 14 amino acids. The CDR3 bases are TGTGCCAGCAGCTTGGGCGGGGGGACCAACGAGCAGTACTTC. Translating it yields CASSLGGGTNEQYF.

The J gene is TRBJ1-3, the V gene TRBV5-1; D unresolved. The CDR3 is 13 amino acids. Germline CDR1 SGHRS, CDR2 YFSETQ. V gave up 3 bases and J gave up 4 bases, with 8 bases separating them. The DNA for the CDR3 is TGCGCCAGCAGCTATGACTTGGGAAACACCATATATTTT. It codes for CASSYDLGNTIYF.

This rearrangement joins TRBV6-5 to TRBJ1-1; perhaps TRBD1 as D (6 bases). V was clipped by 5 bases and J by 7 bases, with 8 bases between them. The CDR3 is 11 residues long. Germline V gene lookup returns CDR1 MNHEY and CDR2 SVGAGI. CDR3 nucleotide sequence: TGTGCCAGCAGTCAACAGGGTGAAGCTTTCTTT. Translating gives CASSQQGEAFF.

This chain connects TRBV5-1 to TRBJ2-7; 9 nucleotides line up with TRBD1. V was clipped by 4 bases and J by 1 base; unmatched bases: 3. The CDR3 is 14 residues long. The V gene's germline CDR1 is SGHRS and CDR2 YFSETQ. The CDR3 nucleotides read TGCGCCAGCAGCACGACAGGGGGTTCCTACGAGCAGTACTTC. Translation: CASSTTGGSYEQYF. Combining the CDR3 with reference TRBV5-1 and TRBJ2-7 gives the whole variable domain KAGVTQTPRYLIKTRGQQVTLSCSPISGHRSVSWYQQTPGQGLQFLFEYFSETQRNKGNFPGRFSGRQFSNSRSEMNVSTLELGDSALYLCASSTTGGSYEQYFGPGTRLTVT.

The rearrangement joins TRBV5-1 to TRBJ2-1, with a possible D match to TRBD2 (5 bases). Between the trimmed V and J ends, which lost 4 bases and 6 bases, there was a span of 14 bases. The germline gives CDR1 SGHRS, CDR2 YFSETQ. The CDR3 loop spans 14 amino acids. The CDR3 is CASSTGELGNEQFF. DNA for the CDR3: TGCGCCAGCAGCACCGGGGAGTTAGGCAATGAGCAGTTCTTC.

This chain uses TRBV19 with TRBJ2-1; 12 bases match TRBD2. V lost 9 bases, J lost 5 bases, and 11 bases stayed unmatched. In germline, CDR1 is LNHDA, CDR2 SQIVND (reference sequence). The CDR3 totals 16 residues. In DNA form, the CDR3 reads TGTGCCAGGTCCCCTAGCGGGAGGGCCCCAGACAATGAGCAGTTCTTC. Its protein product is CARSPSGRAPDNEQFF.

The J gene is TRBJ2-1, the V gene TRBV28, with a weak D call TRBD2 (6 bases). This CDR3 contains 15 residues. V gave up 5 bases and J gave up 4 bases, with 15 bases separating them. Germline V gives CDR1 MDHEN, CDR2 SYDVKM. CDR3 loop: CASSPPGLGYNEQFF. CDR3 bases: TGTGCCAGCAGTCCCCCGGGACTGGGGTACAATGAGCAGTTCTTC.

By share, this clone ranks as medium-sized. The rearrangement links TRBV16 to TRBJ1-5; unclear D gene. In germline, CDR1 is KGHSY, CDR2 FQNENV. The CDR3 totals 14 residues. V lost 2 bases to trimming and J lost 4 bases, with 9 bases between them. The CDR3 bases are TGTGCCAGCAGCCAACTTCCGGGGAATCAGCCCCAGCATTTT. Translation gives CASSQLPGNQPQHF.

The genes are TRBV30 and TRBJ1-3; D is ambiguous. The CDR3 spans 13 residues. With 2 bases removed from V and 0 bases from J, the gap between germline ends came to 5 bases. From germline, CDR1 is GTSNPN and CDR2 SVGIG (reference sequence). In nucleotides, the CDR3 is TGTGCCTGGAGTCAAAGCTCTGGAAACACCATATATTTT. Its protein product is CAWSQSSGNTIYF. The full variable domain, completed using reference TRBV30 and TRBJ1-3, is SQTIHQWPATLVQPVGSPLSLECTVEGTSNPNLYWYRQAAGRGLQLLFYSVGIGQISSEVPQNLSASRPQDRQFILSSKKLLLSDSGFYLCAWSQSSGNTIYFGEGSWLTVV.

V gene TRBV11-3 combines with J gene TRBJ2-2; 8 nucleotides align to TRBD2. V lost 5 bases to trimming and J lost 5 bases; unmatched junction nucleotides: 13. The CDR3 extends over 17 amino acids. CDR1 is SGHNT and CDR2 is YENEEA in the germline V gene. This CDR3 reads CASSPGGGRLWTGELFF. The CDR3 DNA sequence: TGTGCCAGCAGCCCTGGGGGCGGGAGGCTGTGGACCGGGGAGCTGTTTTTT.

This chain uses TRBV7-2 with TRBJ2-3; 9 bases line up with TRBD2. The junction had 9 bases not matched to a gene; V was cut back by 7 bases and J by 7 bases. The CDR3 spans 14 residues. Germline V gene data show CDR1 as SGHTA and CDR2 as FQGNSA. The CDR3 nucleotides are TGTGCCAGCACTCTCCCGACTAGCGGAAATACGCAGTATTTT. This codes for CASTLPTSGNTQYF.

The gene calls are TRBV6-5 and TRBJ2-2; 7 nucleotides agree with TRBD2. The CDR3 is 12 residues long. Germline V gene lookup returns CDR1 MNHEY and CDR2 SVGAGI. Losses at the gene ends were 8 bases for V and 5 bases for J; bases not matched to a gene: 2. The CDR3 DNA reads TGTGCCAGCTCGCGGGAGACCGGGGAGCTGTTTTTT. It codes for CASSRETGELFF.

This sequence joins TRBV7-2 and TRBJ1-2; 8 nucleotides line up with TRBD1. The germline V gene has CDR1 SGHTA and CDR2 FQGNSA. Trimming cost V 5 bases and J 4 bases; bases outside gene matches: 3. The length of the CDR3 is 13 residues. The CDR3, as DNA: TGTGCCAGCAGCCCTGACAGGGGCTATGGCTACACCTTC. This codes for CASSPDRGYGYTF. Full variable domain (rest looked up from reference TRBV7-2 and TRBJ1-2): GAGVSQSPSNKVTEKGKDVELRCDPISGHTALYWYRQSLGQGLEFLIYFQGNSAPDKSGLPSDRFSAERTGGSVSTLTIQRTQQEDSAVYLCASSPDRGYGYTFGSGTRLTVV.

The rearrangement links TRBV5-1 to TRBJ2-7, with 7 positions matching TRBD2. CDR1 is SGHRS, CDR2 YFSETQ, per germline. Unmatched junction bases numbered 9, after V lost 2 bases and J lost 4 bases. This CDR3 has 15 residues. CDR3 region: CASSFSAGRAYEQYF. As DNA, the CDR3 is TGCGCCAGCAGCTTTAGCGCTGGGAGGGCTTACGAGCAGTACTTC.

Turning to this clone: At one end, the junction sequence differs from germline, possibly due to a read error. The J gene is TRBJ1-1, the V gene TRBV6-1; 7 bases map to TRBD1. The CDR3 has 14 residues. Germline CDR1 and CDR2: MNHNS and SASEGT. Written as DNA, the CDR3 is TGTGCCAGCAGTGAGGTCAGGGGGAACGCTGAAGCTTTCTTT. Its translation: CASSEVRGNAEAFF.